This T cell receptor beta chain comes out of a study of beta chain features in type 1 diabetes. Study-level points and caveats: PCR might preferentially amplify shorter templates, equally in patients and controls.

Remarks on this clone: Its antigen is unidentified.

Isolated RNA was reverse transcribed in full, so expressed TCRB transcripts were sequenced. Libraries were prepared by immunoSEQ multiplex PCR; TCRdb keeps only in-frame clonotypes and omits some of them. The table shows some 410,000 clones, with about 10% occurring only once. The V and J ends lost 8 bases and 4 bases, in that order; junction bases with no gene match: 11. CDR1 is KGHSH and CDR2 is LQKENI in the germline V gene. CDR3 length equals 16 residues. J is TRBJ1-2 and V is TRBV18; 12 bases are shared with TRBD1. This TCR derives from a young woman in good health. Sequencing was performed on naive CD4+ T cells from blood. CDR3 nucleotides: TGTGCCAGCCCACGGGACAGGGGGCTTAGAGGCTATGGCTACACCTTC. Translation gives CASPRDRGLRGYGYTF.